The clone carrying this TCR beta chain was found a few times. What it binds is not known. This CDR3 comprises 14 residues. V gave up 4 bases and J gave up 0 bases, with 11 bases separating them. CDR1 and CDR2 from the germline V gene are SGDLS and YYNGEE. The protocol was immunoSEQ multiplex PCR, while the TCRdb copy is restricted to in-frame clones and leaves out a portion. Altogether about 48,000 clones are present, 88% being singletons, with the ten largest covering over 6.5%. The source of the sample is a study of cytomegalovirus exposure and HLA in healthy donors. Study-wide findings and caveats: TCR sequences were mostly rare, though some public TCRs occurred in many donors. Among TCR beta chains, those listed as cytomegalovirus-associated numbered around 160.

V is TRBV9 and J is TRBJ2-7; D is possibly TRBD2 (6 bases). The receptor was derived from a woman in her 30s in good health and CMV-seronegative. Sequences were obtained from PBMCs. The CDR3 protein is CASSWGDGSYEQYF. DNA for the CDR3: TGTGCCAGCAGCTGGGGGGACGGCTCCTACGAGCAGTACTTC. Combining the CDR3 with reference TRBV9 and TRBJ2-7 gives the whole variable domain DSGVTQTPKHLITATGQRVTLRCSPRSGDLSVYWYQQSLDQGLQFLIQYYNGEERAKGNILERFSAQQFPDLHSELNLSSLELGDSALYFCASSWGDGSYEQYFGPGTRLTVT.